Presented here are 5 T cell receptor beta chains from one specimen sequenced in a study of beta chain features in type 1 diabetes. Study conclusions and caveats: There was a moderate but significant shortening of TCRB CDR3s in all four CD4+ subsets of Type 1 diabetes patients.

These receptors' antigens are unknown. The isolated RNA, all of it, was reverse transcribed, so expressed TCRB transcripts were what got sequenced. Sequenced by immunoSEQ multiplex PCR; TCRdb stores in-frame clones only, minus some. The sample has fewer than 400,000 clones; approximately 9.7% are singletons. The sequencing sample was made of central memory CD4+ T cells from blood. The receptors shown here come from a young man with type 1 diabetes.

The V gene is TRBV5-1, the J gene TRBJ2-2; D remains unclear. The CDR3 spans 14 residues. Trimming cost V 6 bases and J 0 bases, with 9 bases left between them. CDR1 and CDR2 from the germline V gene are SGHRS and YFSETQ. CDR3 sequence: CASTTQANTGELFF. The CDR3 DNA sequence: TGCGCCAGCACTACTCAAGCGAACACCGGGGAGCTGTTTTTT.

The sample holds a few counts of this clone. The chain combines TRBV7-9 with TRBJ1-2; D is undetermined. Germline V lookup: CDR1 SEHNR, CDR2 FQNEAQ (reference sequence). The CDR3 extends over 12 amino acids. Trimming took 2 bases from V and 2 from J, leaving 3 bases between them. CDR3 nucleotide sequence: TGTGCCAGCAGCTTACAGAACTATGGCTACACCTTC. It is translated as CASSLQNYGYTF. Full variable domain (rest looked up from reference TRBV7-9 and TRBJ1-2): DTGVSQNPRHKITKRGQNVTFRCDPISEHNRLYWYRQTLGQGPEFLTYFQNEAQLEKSRLLSDRFSAERPKGSFSTLEIQRTEQGDSAMYLCASSLQNYGYTFGSGTRLTVV.

This clone has only a few counts. The chain uses TRBV27 and TRBJ2-4; 10 bases are a match to TRBD2. In germline, CDR1 is MNHEY, CDR2 SMNVEV (reference sequence). The CDR3 is 16 residues long. Trimming removed 8 bases from V and 0 bases from J; junction bases left unmatched: 7. The CDR3 sequence is CASQRAGGLAKNIQYF. The CDR3 nucleotides read TGTGCCAGCCAGCGAGCGGGGGGGCTAGCCAAAAACATTCAGTACTTC.

The V and J genes are TRBV30 and TRBJ1-3, with 7 bases identical to TRBD1. This CDR3 comprises 18 residues. The germline V gene has CDR1 GTSNPN and CDR2 SVGIG (reference sequence). With 4 bases clipped from V and 0 bases from J, the junction kept 15 bases outside the gene matches. CDR3 in amino acids: CAWMRDRTSVFSGNTIYF. The CDR3 DNA sequence: TGTGCCTGGATGAGGGACAGAACTTCAGTATTCTCTGGAAACACCATATATTTT.

This clone was observed a few times. The same CDR3 can be traced to other DNA sequences in this sample. The chain links TRBV5-8 to TRBJ2-1, with 14 nucleotides matching TRBD2. Unmatched junction bases numbered 2, after V lost 4 bases and J lost 5 bases. Germline CDR1 and CDR2: SGHTS and YDEGEE. This CDR3 comprises 15 residues. The CDR3 reads CASSLGLAGDNEQFF. The CDR3 coding sequence is TGTGCCAGCAGCCTGGGACTAGCGGGGGACAATGAGCAGTTCTTC.